This T cell receptor (beta chain) was identified in a study of T-cell reconstitution after alpha-beta-depleted transplantation in children. CDR1 is MNHEY and CDR2 is SMNVEV in the germline V gene (reference sequence). The CDR3 extends over 16 amino acids. V was pared by 6 bases and J by 3 bases, with 21 bases between. Preparation of the TCRbeta library used unique molecular identifiers. TCRdb called the PCR reads again in MiXCR, with one record for every CDR3 protein. The sample lists about 500,000 distinct CDR3 sequences, approximately 32% occurring once. This clonotype was recorded a few times. The TCR originated in a human donor who donated a stem cell graft to a child with aplastic anemia. The sample in question was PBMCs from the stem cell graft donor, obtained from the stem cell graft. This chain links TRBV27 with TRBJ2-7, with D possibly TRBD1 on 5 matching bases. CDR3 sequence reads: CASRPQTVYRVYEQYF. CDR3 bases: TGTGCCAGCAGGCCACAGACAGTCTATCGGGTCTACGAGCAGTACTTC.